One and the same sample provided the 21 T cell receptor beta chains below, sequenced in a study of blood T cell repertoires in COVID-19. Method: immunoSEQ multiplex PCR; TCRdb's copy keeps in-frame clones and lacks some. The sample includes 30,000 or so clones, approximately 86% of them seen just once. Sequencing used peripheral blood. The receptors originated from a woman of 80 years or more with active or convalescent COVID-19.

V gene TRBV5-1 combines with J gene TRBJ2-7, with a possible D match to TRBD1 (6 bases). CDR1 SGHRS and CDR2 YFSETQ come from the germline V gene. V was shortened by 4 bases and J by 2 bases, with 16 bases between the two germline ends. The CDR3 totals 15 residues. The DNA for the CDR3 is TGCGCCAGCAGCCCAGGGACACCCCGCCCCTACGAGCAGTACTTC. It specifies CASSPGTPRPYEQYF.

The J gene is TRBJ2-5, the V gene TRBV5-1; 8 bases align to TRBD2. There are 15 residues in the CDR3. The J segment lost 4 bases and the V segment lost 0 bases, leaving 5 bases of the junction unmatched. Per the germline V gene, CDR1 is SGHRS and CDR2 is YFSETQ. The CDR3 DNA is TGCGCCAGCAGCTTGGAGGGACTAGATACAGAGACCCAGTACTTC. This translates into CASSLEGLDTETQYF.

This rearrangement joins TRBV7-2 to TRBJ1-4; D is undetermined. CDR3 size: 14 residues. The ends were cut back, 5 bases at V and 4 bases at J, with 11 bases in the middle. CDR1 SGHTA and CDR2 FQGNSA come from the germline V gene. CDR3 in amino acids: CASSKGSGNEKLFF. For the CDR3, the DNA is TGTGCCAGCAGCAAAGGCAGCGGTAATGAAAAACTGTTTTTT.

The chain uses TRBV5-1 and TRBJ2-1; 11 nucleotides match TRBD2. The ends lost 2 bases at V and 6 bases at J; junction bases unmatched: 1. CDR1 and CDR2 (germline): SGHRS, YFSETQ. The CDR3 loop spans 14 amino acids. The CDR3 coding sequence is TGCGCCAGCAGCTTTAGCGGGAGGGTCAATGAGCAGTTCTTC. It codes for CASSFSGRVNEQFF.

The V call is TRBV18, the J call TRBJ1-1; D is unresolved. V was clipped by 3 bases and J by 4 bases, with 9 bases between them. Germline CDR1 is KGHSH and CDR2 is LQKENI. The CDR3 length is 13 residues. CDR3 bases: TGTGCCAGCTCACCGAGGGCCGGCACTGAAGCTTTCTTT. It translates to CASSPRAGTEAFF.

This clone was seen only once. V gene TRBV6-5 combines with J gene TRBJ1-4; D may be TRBD1 (6 bases). Germline V CDR1 and CDR2: MNHEY, SVGAGI. Trimming took 7 bases from V and 5 from J, leaving 14 bases between them. The CDR3 consists of 14 residues. The CDR3 nucleotides are TGTGCCAGCACCCCTCCAGGGGACAATGAAAAACTGTTTTTT. The encoded protein is CASTPPGDNEKLFF.

This chain links TRBV19 with TRBJ1-6; a weak D match, TRBD1 (6 bases). Per germline, CDR1 LNHDA and CDR2 SQIVND (reference sequence). The CDR3 consists of 16 residues. V dropped 3 bases and J dropped 0 bases, with 9 bases sitting between them. The CDR3 region is CASSIWGRSYNSPLHF. CDR3 sequence (DNA): TGTGCCAGTAGTATCTGGGGGCGCTCCTATAATTCACCCCTCCACTTT. Looking up the rest from reference TRBV19 and TRBJ1-6 gives the full variable domain: DGGITQSPKYLFRKEGQNVTLSCEQNLNHDAMYWYRQDPGQGLRLIYYSQIVNDFQKGDIAEGYSVSREKKESFPLTVTSAQKNPTAFYLCASSIWGRSYNSPLHFGNGTRLTVT.

V usage is TRBV7-9 and J usage is TRBJ1-2, with a tentative D call TRBD1 (6 bases). The CDR3 totals 15 residues. V dropped 3 bases and J dropped 1 base, with 12 bases sitting between them. Germline V lookup: CDR1 SEHNR, CDR2 FQNEAQ (reference sequence). The CDR3 reads CASSFSGGDNYGYTF. The CDR3 nucleotides are TGTGCCAGCAGCTTCAGCGGGGGCGATAACTATGGCTACACCTTC.

The gene calls are TRBV6-5 and TRBJ1-2, with 8 positions matching TRBD1. The V segment lost 5 bases and the J segment 7 bases; nucleotides outside the gene matches: 9. This CDR3 spans 14 amino acids. Germline values: CDR1 MNHEY, CDR2 SVGAGI. The chain's CDR3 is CASSSRGLIGGYTF. The CDR3 DNA reads TGTGCCAGCAGTAGCAGGGGGCTGATCGGTGGCTACACCTTC.

The V and J genes are TRBV18 and TRBJ2-7, with 7 bases that match TRBD1. This CDR3 contains 15 residues. The germline V gene encodes CDR1 KGHSH and CDR2 LQKENI. The V gene end was trimmed by 8 bases and the J gene end by 0 bases; junction bases not matched to a gene: 10. The CDR3 reads CASATTRDSSYEQYF. As DNA, the CDR3 is TGTGCCAGCGCAACTACCCGGGACAGCTCCTACGAGCAGTACTTC. Together with reference TRBV18 and TRBJ2-7, the CDR3 gives the full variable domain: NAGVMQNPRHLVRRRGQEARLRCSPMKGHSHVYWYRQLPEEGLKFMVYLQKENIIDESGMPKERFSAEFPKEGPSILRIQQVVRGDSAAYFCASATTRDSSYEQYFGPGTRLTVT.

The rearrangement joins TRBV15 to TRBJ1-6; D ambiguous. Trimming took off 2 bases at V and 13 bases at J, with 18 bases between the two ends. The CDR3 sequence is 15 residues long. Germline CDR1 is LNHNV and CDR2 is YYDKDF (reference sequence). CDR3 nucleotide sequence: TGTGCCACCAGCAGAATGAATCAACAGAGGACTCCCCTCCACTTT. This codes for CATSRMNQQRTPLHF.

The J gene is TRBJ1-1, the V gene TRBV29-1, with 7 bases aligning to TRBD1. This CDR3 comprises 13 residues. With 3 bases clipped from V and 0 bases from J, the junction kept 1 base outside the gene matches. The germline V gene has CDR1 SQVTM and CDR2 ANQGSEA. DNA for the CDR3: TGCAGCGTTGAGGGACAGCTGAACACTGAAGCTTTCTTT. Its protein is CSVEGQLNTEAFF.

This sequence joins TRBV30 and TRBJ1-6; D may be TRBD1 (5 bases). Germline V CDR1 and CDR2: GTSNPN, SVGIG (reference sequence). Trimming pared 4 bases from V and 10 bases from J, leaving 14 bases between. This CDR3 region has 13 residues. CDR3 DNA: TGTGCCTGGACCCCGGCCAGGGTCTCACCCCTCCACTTT. Protein product: CAWTPARVSPLHF.

This clone has more than one count but fewer than ten. The V gene is TRBV6-5, the J gene TRBJ2-2; a weak D match, TRBD1 (6 bases). Trimming took 2 bases from V and 6 from J, leaving 10 bases between them. The CDR3 consists of 14 residues. Germline CDR1 is MNHEY and CDR2 is SVGAGI. The CDR3 DNA reads as TGTGCCAGCAGTTACGCACAGGGCTCCGGGGAGCTGTTTTTT. Translating gives CASSYAQGSGELFF.

V gene TRBV18 combines with J gene TRBJ1-1, with 12 bases lining up with TRBD1. The CDR3 totals 15 residues. The germline CDR1 and CDR2 sequences are KGHSH and LQKENI. Trimming took 3 bases from V and 3 from J; bases not matched to a gene: 2. The CDR3 sequence: CASSPGTGGHTEAFF. Written as DNA, the CDR3 is TGTGCCAGCTCACCCGGGACAGGGGGCCACACTGAAGCTTTCTTT.

The J gene is TRBJ2-4, the V gene TRBV19; D is perhaps TRBD2 (6 bases). V lost 7 bases and J 1 base, leaving 20 bases between the germline ends. The CDR3 has 17 residues. Germline V CDR1 and CDR2: LNHDA, SQIVND (reference sequence). The CDR3 DNA follows: TGTGCCAGTACCCCCGAGGGGCGGGGTCGGGCCAAAAACATTCAGTACTTC. Translated, it gives CASTPEGRGRAKNIQYF.

This clone was observed a single time. This rearrangement joins TRBV28 to TRBJ1-2; D is undetermined. Trimming left V 5 bases short and J 5 bases short, with 6 bases between. There are 11 residues in the CDR3. CDR1 is MDHEN and CDR2 is SYDVKM in the germline V gene. The CDR3 DNA reads as TGTGCCAGCAGTGGACTGTATGGCTACACCTTC. This encodes CASSGLYGYTF.

The V call is TRBV5-1, the J call TRBJ2-3; tentative D call: TRBD2 (5 bases). The CDR3 spans 16 residues. Looked up from germline, CDR1 is SGHRS and CDR2 is YFSETQ. Trimming stripped 5 bases from V and 1 base from J, with 17 bases between. CDR3: CASSKGLTTRTDTQYF. The CDR3 DNA sequence: TGCGCCAGCAGTAAAGGACTTACCACACGCACAGATACGCAGTATTTT.

J is TRBJ2-1 and V is TRBV4-3; D is possibly TRBD1 (5 bases). In germline, CDR1 is LGHNA, CDR2 YSLEER. There are 16 residues in the CDR3. V shed 3 bases and J shed 5 bases, with 17 bases lying between them. Here the CDR3 reads CASSQGLGLGNNEQFF. CDR3 nucleotides: TGCGCCAGCAGCCAGGGGCTCGGGTTGGGGAACAATGAGCAGTTCTTC.

V is TRBV7-2 and J is TRBJ2-5; D remains unclear. Trimming shortened V by 5 bases and J by 5 bases, and 9 bases separated the two germline ends. Germline loops: CDR1 SGHTA, CDR2 FQGNSA. CDR3 length equals 12 residues. In DNA form, the CDR3 reads TGTGCCAGCAGCCTCCGCGAGGAGACCCAGTACTTC. This gives the protein CASSLREETQYF.

The gene calls are TRBV7-2 and TRBJ2-7; TRBD2 matches 10 bases. This CDR3 is 15 amino acids long. V shed 3 bases, J shed 3 bases, and the junction held 5 bases outside the gene matches. Germline loops: CDR1 SGHTA, CDR2 FQGNSA. Here the CDR3 DNA reads TGTGCCAGCAGCTTGGGGACTAGCGTATTCTACGAGCAGTACTTC. This translates into CASSLGTSVFYEQYF. The whole variable domain, filled in from reference TRBV7-2 and TRBJ2-7, reads GAGVSQSPSNKVTEKGKDVELRCDPISGHTALYWYRQSLGQGLEFLIYFQGNSAPDKSGLPSDRFSAERTGGSVSTLTIQRTQQEDSAVYLCASSLGTSVFYEQYFGPGTRLTVT.